This T cell receptor beta chain was sequenced during a study of T cell changes during pregnancy in multiple sclerosis. This clone has a handful of counts. The CDR3 is 18 amino acids. The V and J ends lost 2 bases and 3 bases, in that order; junction bases with no gene match: 13. Germline V gene sequence: CDR1 LGHNA, CDR2 YNFKEQ. The repertoire was sequenced with immunoSEQ multiplex PCR; TCRdb's copy has only in-frame clones and lacks some. The sample lists 8,500 to 13,000 clones; approximately 90% were seen once. The chain has TRBV4-2 and TRBJ2-3; 8 positions agree with TRBD2. This clonotype was sampled from a female donor in good health, enrolled as a control in a pregnancy study. The starting material was CD8+ T cells from peripheral blood mononuclear cells, obtained in the first trimester of pregnancy. The CDR3 region is CASSQKGDSSGGTDTQYF. Written as DNA, the CDR3 is TGTGCCAGCAGCCAAAAGGGTGACTCAAGCGGGGGTACAGATACGCAGTATTTT.